This entry lists 26 T cell receptor beta chains sequenced from one sample in a study of CD8+ T cells in alopecia areata. cDNA reverse transcribed from extracted RNA served as the sequencing template. Produced via immunoSEQ multiplex PCR; TCRdb's table is partial and in-frame only. In the table there are about 270,000 clones, 60% of which are singletons. As to treatment: oral pan-JAK inhibitor, 5-10 mg twice daily. Sequenced material: CD4+ T cells sorted from blood, taken around week 54, from a patient treated with tofacitinib. These receptors originate from a human donor with alopecia areata.

Turning to this clone: Other DNA sequences in this sample translate to the same CDR3. V and J are TRBV29-1 and TRBJ2-2; D is unclear. This CDR3 has 11 residues. Germline CDR1 is SQVTM and CDR2 is ANQGSEA. V lost 4 bases to trimming and J lost 7 bases, with 7 bases between them. CDR3 loop: CSVGLGGELFF. The CDR3 nucleotides read TGCAGCGTTGGGCTTGGCGGGGAGCTGTTTTTT.

CDR3 nucleotides: TGCAGCGTTGGCGGGAATGGGGGGAATCAGCCCCAGCATTTT. Its translation: CSVGGNGGNQPQHF. J is TRBJ1-5 and V is TRBV29-1; D perhaps matches TRBD1 (5 bases). This CDR3 is 14 amino acids long. Germline assignment: CDR1 SQVTM and CDR2 ANQGSEA. V was cut by 4 bases and J by 4 bases, with 14 bases left in between.

The CDR3: CSVQLLAGGQETQYF. The DNA for the CDR3 is TGCAGCGTTCAACTCCTAGCGGGGGGACAAGAGACCCAGTACTTC. The chain joins TRBV29-1 to TRBJ2-5; 11 bases fit TRBD2. The CDR3 covers 15 residues. V shed 5 bases, J shed 2 bases, and the junction held 7 bases outside the gene matches. Germline V gives CDR1 SQVTM, CDR2 ANQGSEA.

This clone was observed a single time. The chain couples TRBV9 to TRBJ2-5, with TRBD1 matching over 7 bases. Germline V gene data show CDR1 as SGDLS and CDR2 as YYNGEE. CDR3 length: 17 residues. V dropped 2 bases and J dropped 5; count of bases not matched to a gene: 15. CDR3 sequence: CASSVLGRGSSMETQYF. CDR3 in DNA: TGTGCCAGCAGCGTTCTAGGCAGGGGGAGTAGTATGGAGACCCAGTACTTC.

Concerning this clone: Other nucleotide sequences from this sample produce the same CDR3. The chain is built from TRBV9 and TRBJ1-1, with D unclear. CDR3 length: 13 amino acids. V was trimmed by 0 bases and J by 2 bases, leaving 5 bases between them. The germline V gene encodes CDR1 SGDLS and CDR2 YYNGEE. CDR3: CASSVDLNTEAFF. Here the CDR3 DNA reads TGTGCCAGCAGCGTAGACCTTAACACTGAAGCTTTCTTT.

V gene TRBV5-1 combines with J gene TRBJ1-6; D remains unclear. CDR1 and CDR2 from the germline V gene are SGHRS and YFSETQ. CDR3 length: 17 residues. Trimming shortened V by 4 bases and J by 0 bases, and 14 bases separated the two germline ends. The DNA of the CDR3 is TGCGCCAGCAGCCAAGGACCGCAGAGCTCCTATAATTCACCCCTCCACTTT. Its translation: CASSQGPQSSYNSPLHF.

This clone was found a few times. A much larger clone differs from this one at a single base, so this may be a read error. Different DNA sequences within this sample yield the same CDR3. The chain carries TRBV4-1 and TRBJ2-5; D is unclear. The CDR3 extends over 14 amino acids. Trimming took off 1 base at V and 5 bases at J, with 11 bases between the two ends. In germline, CDR1 is MGHRA, CDR2 YSYEKL. The CDR3: CASSQGPLEETQYF. DNA of the CDR3: TGCGCCAGCAGCCAAGGCCCCCTCGAGGAGACCCAGTACTTC.

This chain joins TRBV2 and TRBJ1-6; 7 positions agree with TRBD1. The CDR3 covers 17 residues. J was trimmed by 9 bases and V by 4 bases; bases with no gene match: 15. The V gene's germline CDR1 is SNHLY and CDR2 FYNNEI. CDR3 nucleotide sequence: TGTGCCAGCAGTGGAGCTTGGGGAAGACAGGGTGGTTCACCCCTCCACTTT. It is translated as CASSGAWGRQGGSPLHF.

The chain joins TRBV29-1 to TRBJ1-1; unclear D gene. The CDR3 length is 12 residues. The germline V gene encodes CDR1 SQVTM and CDR2 ANQGSEA. Trimming pared 4 bases from V and 5 bases from J, leaving 11 bases between. CDR3 sequence (DNA): TGCAGCGTTGCCCCTATGGGGACTGAAGCTTTCTTT. Its translation: CSVAPMGTEAFF.

The chain recombines TRBV15 with TRBJ2-1; D is possibly TRBD1 (5 bases). Germline CDR1 LNHNV, CDR2 YYDKDF (reference sequence). V was shortened by 0 bases and J by 12 bases, with 24 bases between the two germline ends. The CDR3 is 17 residues long. CDR3 sequence reads: CATSRDSRTPVRSGQFF. The CDR3, as DNA: TGTGCCACCAGCAGAGATTCAAGGACACCCGTCCGGTCAGGGCAGTTCTTC.

The chain has TRBV30 and TRBJ1-2, with D perhaps TRBD1 (5 bases). The V end lost 5 bases, the J end lost 3 bases, and 13 bases lay between the germline ends. The CDR3 sequence is 13 residues long. Germline loops: CDR1 GTSNPN, CDR2 SVGIG (reference sequence). CDR3 bases: TGTGCCTGGGGCAGGGAACGAGACTATGGCTACACCTTC. Translating gives CAWGRERDYGYTF.

The V and J genes are TRBV30 and TRBJ1-5; the match to TRBD1 covers 8 bases. Germline V gene data show CDR1 as GTSNPN and CDR2 as SVGIG (reference sequence). V dropped 1 base and J dropped 7; count of bases not matched to a gene: 3. This CDR3 is 13 amino acids long. The CDR3 loop reads CAWSATGEQPQHF. In nucleotides, the CDR3 is TGTGCCTGGAGTGCGACAGGGGAGCAGCCCCAGCATTTT. Variable domain in full (rest from reference TRBV30 and TRBJ1-5): SQTIHQWPATLVQPVGSPLSLECTVEGTSNPNLYWYRQAAGRGLQLLFYSVGIGQISSEVPQNLSASRPQDRQFILSSKKLLLSDSGFYLCAWSATGEQPQHFGDGTRLSIL.

The chain joins TRBV29-1 to TRBJ2-5; TRBD1 is a possible D gene (5 bases). The CDR3 has 13 amino acids. CDR1 SQVTM and CDR2 ANQGSEA come from the germline V gene. The V gene lost 1 base and the J gene lost 1 base, with 7 bases spanning the gap. The CDR3: CSVEGGGQETQYF. Here the CDR3 DNA reads TGCAGCGTTGAAGGGGGCGGCCAAGAGACCCAGTACTTC.

Turning to this clone: Other nucleotide sequences from this sample produce the same CDR3. The chain is built from TRBV30 and TRBJ2-5; unclear D gene. This CDR3 comprises 11 residues. The V end was cut by 1 base, the J end by 5 bases, with 5 bases between. Germline-derived CDR1 and CDR2 are GTSNPN and SVGIG (reference sequence). Written as DNA, the CDR3 is TGTGCCTGGAGTGCATCTGAGACCCAGTACTTC. Residues: CAWSASETQYF.

The gene calls are TRBV19 and TRBJ2-3; D is undetermined. V lost 2 bases to trimming and J lost 1 base, with 4 bases between them. In germline, CDR1 is LNHDA, CDR2 SQIVND (reference sequence). The CDR3 length is 13 residues. The CDR3 spells CASSIQGTDTQYF. DNA for the CDR3: TGTGCCAGTAGTATACAGGGCACAGATACGCAGTATTTT.

This clone came up once. The chain has TRBV30 and TRBJ1-1; 7 positions agree with TRBD1. J lost 5 bases, V lost 3 bases, and 12 bases had no gene match. Germline assignment: CDR1 GTSNPN and CDR2 SVGIG (reference sequence). The CDR3 is 15 amino acids. CDR3 amino acids: CAWSHRQGSWTEAFF. The CDR3 DNA is TGTGCCTGGAGCCACCGACAGGGCTCATGGACTGAAGCTTTCTTT.

The gene calls are TRBV20-1 and TRBJ2-7; D not certain. CDR1 is DFQATT and CDR2 is SNEGSKA in the germline V gene (reference sequence). V lost 1 base and J 5 bases, leaving 6 bases between the germline ends. The CDR3 extends over 11 amino acids. CDR3: CSARGVNEQYF. CDR3 DNA: TGCAGTGCTAGAGGAGTGAACGAGCAGTACTTC.

This clone was detected only a few times. J is TRBJ1-2 and V is TRBV30, with D perhaps TRBD1 (5 bases). There are 16 residues in the CDR3. Trimming stripped 7 bases from V and 0 bases from J, with 21 bases between. The germline V gene has CDR1 GTSNPN and CDR2 SVGIG (reference sequence). The CDR3, as DNA: TGTGCCTTACGACCCTGGCGGGGCCGAACTAACTATGGCTACACCTTC. It yields the protein CALRPWRGRTNYGYTF.

This clone has only a few counts. The chain carries TRBV11-2 and TRBJ2-7; possible D gene TRBD1, 6 bases. The CDR3 length is 14 residues. Trimming stripped 4 bases from V and 1 base from J, with 11 bases between. Germline CDR1 is SGHAT and CDR2 is FQNNGV. The CDR3 nucleotides are TGTGCCAGCAGCTCGCGGACAGAGTCCTACGAGCAGTACTTC. Its translation is CASSSRTESYEQYF.

V is TRBV5-1 and J is TRBJ1-6; D is unclear. CDR3 length: 16 residues. Germline CDR1 reads SGHRS; CDR2 reads YFSETQ. V lost 2 bases to trimming and J lost 0 bases, with 9 bases between them. CDR3 DNA sequence: TGCGCCAGCAGCTTAATGACGGGCTCCTATAATTCACCCCTCCACTTT. As protein: CASSLMTGSYNSPLHF.

The chain is built from TRBV12-5 and TRBJ1-1; 7 bases are a match to TRBD1. Germline V gene sequence: CDR1 LGHNT, CDR2 FRNRAP. The CDR3 runs to 15 residues. J was trimmed by 11 bases and V by 6 bases; bases with no gene match: 18. CDR3 sequence: CASGTLDRSAHRAFF. CDR3 DNA sequence: TGTGCTAGTGGCACACTGGACAGGTCCGCGCACCGGGCTTTCTTT.

The gene calls are TRBV30 and TRBJ1-5; D is unresolved. V lost 1 base and J 1 base, leaving 11 bases between the germline ends. This CDR3 contains 15 residues. Germline lookup yields CDR1 GTSNPN and CDR2 SVGIG (reference sequence). The CDR3 is CAWSALGQSNQPQHF. In nucleotides, the CDR3 is TGTGCCTGGAGTGCCCTCGGGCAGAGCAATCAGCCCCAGCATTTT.

V gene TRBV7-9 combines with J gene TRBJ2-5, with D perhaps assigned TRBD1 or TRBD2 (5 bases each). The CDR3 contains 15 residues. The germline V gene encodes CDR1 SEHNR and CDR2 FQNEAQ (reference sequence). Trimming took off 2 bases at V and 5 bases at J, with 15 bases between the two ends. In nucleotides, the CDR3 is TGTGCCAGCAGCTTATGGGGACCCTGGGGGGAGACCCAGTACTTC. Its protein product is CASSLWGPWGETQYF.

The rearrangement uses TRBV7-2 and TRBJ2-2; no firm D call. Between the trimmed V and J ends, which lost 4 bases and 8 bases, there was a span of 8 bases. Germline V gene data show CDR1 as SGHTA and CDR2 as FQGNSA. This CDR3 has 12 residues. The chain's CDR3 is CASSSGRGELFF. CDR3 coding DNA: TGTGCCAGCAGCTCCGGGCGGGGGGAGCTGTTTTTT.

This clone turned up a few times. This chain links TRBV30 with TRBJ2-4; TRBD1 might be the D (8 bases). V was pared by 5 bases and J by 2 bases, with 28 bases between. The CDR3 is 19 residues long. Germline V gene sequence: CDR1 GTSNPN, CDR2 SVGIG (reference sequence). CDR3 sequence: CAWDRPDRGWTRTKNIQYF. The DNA of the CDR3 is TGTGCCTGGGATCGACCCGACAGGGGATGGACTAGAACCAAAAACATTCAGTACTTC. The full variable domain, in which reference TRBV30 and TRBJ2-4 provide the parts outside the CDR3, is SQTIHQWPATLVQPVGSPLSLECTVEGTSNPNLYWYRQAAGRGLQLLFYSVGIGQISSEVPQNLSASRPQDRQFILSSKKLLLSDSGFYLCAWDRPDRGWTRTKNIQYFGAGTRLSVL.

The chain recombines TRBV9 with TRBJ2-2; 7 bases align to TRBD2. In germline, CDR1 is SGDLS, CDR2 YYNGEE. This CDR3 is 16 amino acids long. V was pared by 0 bases and J by 3 bases, with 5 bases of the junction left unmatched. The CDR3 DNA reads as TGTGCCAGCAGCGTAGGCGGGGGTCGGCACACCGGGGAGCTGTTTTTT. This codes for CASSVGGGRHTGELFF.